The 13 T cell receptor beta chains below were found in one sample sequenced in a study of blood T cell repertoires in COVID-19. Some clones are missing from TCRdb's copy, which holds only in-frame ones; the method was immunoSEQ multiplex PCR. The table includes 60,000 to 95,000 clones, over 65% detected once. Sequencing input: peripheral blood. All receptors derive from a human donor with acute or convalescent COVID-19. The donor label of this sample is uncertain.

The chain has TRBV9 and TRBJ1-5; 8 nucleotides match TRBD1. CDR3 length: 14 amino acids. Trimming at V came to 5 bases and at J to 5 bases, leaving 6 bases not matched to a gene. Germline V gene sequence: CDR1 SGDLS, CDR2 YYNGEE. In DNA, the CDR3 is TGTGCCAGCAGTATTACAGGGGGTTATCAGCCCCAGCATTTT. It is translated as CASSITGGYQPQHF.

V gene TRBV7-8 combines with J gene TRBJ1-2, with a possible D match to TRBD1 (5 bases). The CDR3 loop spans 13 amino acids. V gave up 5 bases and J gave up 4 bases, with 11 bases separating them. From germline, CDR1 is SGHVS and CDR2 FQNEAQ. CDR3 protein: CASSRAGGYGYTF. CDR3 DNA sequence: TGTGCCAGCAGCAGAGCGGGGGGCTATGGCTACACCTTC.

This chain uses TRBV7-2 with TRBJ1-5; D not resolved. Trimming shortened V by 0 bases and J by 10 bases, and 10 bases separated the two germline ends. The CDR3 sequence is 13 residues long. Looked up from germline, CDR1 is SGHTA and CDR2 is FQGNSA. CDR3: CASSLAQEIPQHF. CDR3 bases: TGTGCCAGCAGCTTAGCGCAAGAGATACCCCAGCATTTT. The full variable domain, completed using reference TRBV7-2 and TRBJ1-5, is GAGVSQSPSNKVTEKGKDVELRCDPISGHTALYWYRQSLGQGLEFLIYFQGNSAPDKSGLPSDRFSAERTGGSVSTLTIQRTQQEDSAVYLCASSLAQEIPQHFGDGTRLSIL.

This sequence joins TRBV19 and TRBJ2-2; D perhaps matches TRBD2 (5 bases). Germline CDR1 is LNHDA and CDR2 is SQIVND (reference sequence). V lost 3 bases and J 7 bases, leaving 9 bases between the germline ends. The CDR3 has 13 amino acids. In DNA, the CDR3 is TGTGCCAGTAGTATCCGGGGTTTCGGGGAGCTGTTTTTT. It codes for CASSIRGFGELFF.

This clone counts as medium-sized. The J gene is TRBJ2-4, the V gene TRBV5-1, with 7 bases matching TRBD2. The CDR3 has 14 amino acids. Germline-derived CDR1 and CDR2 are SGHRS and YFSETQ. Trimming took 4 bases from V and 3 from J; bases not matched to a gene: 4. CDR3 region: CASSPTGGKNIQYF. The DNA for the CDR3 is TGCGCCAGCAGCCCCACGGGAGGCAAAAACATTCAGTACTTC.

The chain has TRBV30 and TRBJ1-6, with TRBD1 identical over 9 bases. This CDR3 is built from 13 residues. Germline trimming cut 2 bases from V and 10 bases from J; bases unmatched to any gene: 3. Germline-derived CDR1 and CDR2 are GTSNPN and SVGIG (reference sequence). The CDR3, as DNA: TGTGCCTGGAGTATTGGACAGGGGTCACCCCTCCACTTT. Its protein product is CAWSIGQGSPLHF. The entire variable domain, with the rest obtained from reference TRBV30 and TRBJ1-6, is as follows: SQTIHQWPATLVQPVGSPLSLECTVEGTSNPNLYWYRQAAGRGLQLLFYSVGIGQISSEVPQNLSASRPQDRQFILSSKKLLLSDSGFYLCAWSIGQGSPLHFGNGTRLTVT.

This chain joins TRBV5-4 and TRBJ2-5, with 10 bases that match TRBD1. The germline V gene encodes CDR1 SGHNT and CDR2 YYREEE (reference sequence). CDR3 length: 15 amino acids. V dropped 1 base and J dropped 5; count of bases not matched to a gene: 5. The CDR3 nucleotides are TGTGCCAGCAGCTTGCCCGGGACAGGGGTCGAGACCCAGTACTTC. This gives the protein CASSLPGTGVETQYF.

This chain joins TRBV5-1 and TRBJ2-7; 7 bases match TRBD1. The germline V gene encodes CDR1 SGHRS and CDR2 YFSETQ. V lost 4 bases and J lost 2; bases outside the gene matches: 12. The CDR3 is made up of 16 amino acids. The CDR3: CASSLIEGALAYEQYF. The CDR3, as DNA: TGCGCCAGCAGCCTCATTGAGGGGGCCCTTGCCTACGAGCAGTACTTC.

This sequence joins TRBV5-5 and TRBJ2-3, with 12 bases aligning to TRBD2. J gave up 4 bases and V 5 bases, and 8 bases lay outside the gene matches. The germline gives CDR1 SGHKS, CDR2 YYEKEE (reference sequence). The CDR3 is made up of 16 amino acids. DNA of the CDR3: TGTGCCAGCAGTATAAGCCTAGCGGGGGGGCCAGATACGCAGTATTTT. Protein sequence: CASSISLAGGPDTQYF.

The chain recombines TRBV6-5 with TRBJ1-1; 7 bases align to TRBD1. From germline, CDR1 is MNHEY and CDR2 SVGAGI. After removal of 4 bases from V and 0 bases from J, the junction contained 2 bases not matched to a gene. The CDR3 loop spans 14 amino acids. CDR3 nucleotide sequence: TGTGCCAGCAGTTTCGGACAGGTGAACACTGAAGCTTTCTTT. Its translation: CASSFGQVNTEAFF.

This chain connects TRBV15 to TRBJ1-2; 10 positions match TRBD1. The CDR3 covers 15 residues. V dropped 1 base and J dropped 4; count of bases not matched to a gene: 3. The V gene's germline CDR1 is LNHNV and CDR2 YYDKDF (reference sequence). DNA of the CDR3: TGTGCCACCAGCAGAGGGGGGACAGGGGTCTATGGCTACACCTTC. Protein product: CATSRGGTGVYGYTF.

The gene calls are TRBV5-6 and TRBJ1-6; 7 bases match TRBD1. Germline lookup yields CDR1 SGHDT and CDR2 YYEEEE. With 4 bases clipped from V and 2 bases from J, the junction kept 3 bases outside the gene matches. This CDR3 is 15 amino acids long. The CDR3 is CASSPGQAYNSPLHF. The CDR3 DNA sequence: TGTGCCAGCAGCCCCGGACAGGCCTATAATTCACCCCTCCACTTT.

The chain uses TRBV23-1 and TRBJ1-5; the match to TRBD1 covers 7 bases. TRBV23-1 is designated an ORF whose function remains uncertain. CDR3 length: 19 residues. Trimming cost V 4 bases and J 11 bases; bases outside gene matches: 26. CDR3 region: CASSPEGQNREEPRKTQHF. CDR3 nucleotides: TGCGCCAGCAGTCCCGAGGGACAGAATCGAGAAGAGCCCCGTAAGACCCAGCATTTT.